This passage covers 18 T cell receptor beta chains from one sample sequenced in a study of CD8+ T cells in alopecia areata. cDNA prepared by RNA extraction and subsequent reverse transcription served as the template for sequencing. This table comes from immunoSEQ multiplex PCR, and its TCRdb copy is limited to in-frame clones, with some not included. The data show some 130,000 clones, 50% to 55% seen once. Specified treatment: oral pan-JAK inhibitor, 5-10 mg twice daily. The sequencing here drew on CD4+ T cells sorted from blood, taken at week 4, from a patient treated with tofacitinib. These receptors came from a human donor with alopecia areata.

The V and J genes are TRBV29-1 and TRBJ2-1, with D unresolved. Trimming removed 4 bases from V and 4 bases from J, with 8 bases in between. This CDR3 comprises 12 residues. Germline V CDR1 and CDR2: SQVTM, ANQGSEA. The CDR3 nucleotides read TGCAGCGTTGTTAAGTCTTACAATGAGCAGTTCTTC. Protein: CSVVKSYNEQFF.

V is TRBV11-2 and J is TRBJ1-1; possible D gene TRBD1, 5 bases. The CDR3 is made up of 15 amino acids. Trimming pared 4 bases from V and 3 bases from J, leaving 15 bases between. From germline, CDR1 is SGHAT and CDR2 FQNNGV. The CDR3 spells CASSSRTIGHTEAFF. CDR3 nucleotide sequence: TGTGCCAGCAGCTCTAGGACAATAGGCCACACTGAAGCTTTCTTT.

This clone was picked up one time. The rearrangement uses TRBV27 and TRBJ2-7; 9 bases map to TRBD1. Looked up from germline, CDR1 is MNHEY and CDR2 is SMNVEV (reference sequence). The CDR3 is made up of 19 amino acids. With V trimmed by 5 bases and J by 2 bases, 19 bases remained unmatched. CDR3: CASSRDRGESVGGPYEQYF. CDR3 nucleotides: TGTGCCAGCAGTCGAGACAGGGGGGAGAGCGTGGGAGGGCCCTACGAGCAGTACTTC.

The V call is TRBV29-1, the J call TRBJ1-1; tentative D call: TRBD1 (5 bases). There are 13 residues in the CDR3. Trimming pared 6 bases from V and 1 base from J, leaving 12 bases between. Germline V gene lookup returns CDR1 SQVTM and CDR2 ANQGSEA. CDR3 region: CSVTGRANTEAFF. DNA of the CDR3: TGCAGCGTCACGGGCAGGGCGAACACTGAAGCTTTCTTT.

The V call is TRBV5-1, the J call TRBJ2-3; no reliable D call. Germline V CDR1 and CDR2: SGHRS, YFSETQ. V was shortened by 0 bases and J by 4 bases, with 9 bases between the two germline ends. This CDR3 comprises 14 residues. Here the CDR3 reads CASSLGSPADTQYF. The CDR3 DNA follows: TGCGCCAGCAGCTTGGGGTCCCCGGCAGATACGCAGTATTTT.

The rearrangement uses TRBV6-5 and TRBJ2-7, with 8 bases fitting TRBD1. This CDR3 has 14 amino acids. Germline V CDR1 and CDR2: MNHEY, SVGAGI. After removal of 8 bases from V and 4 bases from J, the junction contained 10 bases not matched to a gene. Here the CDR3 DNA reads TGTGCCAGCGGAAAGACAGGGGCATTATACGAGCAGTACTTC. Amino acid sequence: CASGKTGALYEQYF.

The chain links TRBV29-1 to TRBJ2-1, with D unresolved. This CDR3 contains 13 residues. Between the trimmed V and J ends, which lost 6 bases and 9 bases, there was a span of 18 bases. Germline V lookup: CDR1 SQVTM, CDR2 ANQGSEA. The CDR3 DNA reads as TGCAGCGTAAAGGGCCTCCTCGCGACTGAGCAGTTCTTC. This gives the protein CSVKGLLATEQFF.

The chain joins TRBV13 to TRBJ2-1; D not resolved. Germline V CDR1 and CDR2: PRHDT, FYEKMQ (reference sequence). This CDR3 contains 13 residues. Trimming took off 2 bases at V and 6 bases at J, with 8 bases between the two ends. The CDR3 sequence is CASSLLIGNEQFF. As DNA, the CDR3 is TGTGCCAGCAGCTTACTCATTGGCAATGAGCAGTTCTTC.

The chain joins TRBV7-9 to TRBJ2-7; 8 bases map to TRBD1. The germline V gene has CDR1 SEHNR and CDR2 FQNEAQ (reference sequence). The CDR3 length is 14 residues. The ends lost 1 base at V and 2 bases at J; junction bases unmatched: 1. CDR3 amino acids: CASSLGTGTYEQYF. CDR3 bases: TGTGCCAGCAGCTTAGGGACAGGGACCTACGAGCAGTACTTC.

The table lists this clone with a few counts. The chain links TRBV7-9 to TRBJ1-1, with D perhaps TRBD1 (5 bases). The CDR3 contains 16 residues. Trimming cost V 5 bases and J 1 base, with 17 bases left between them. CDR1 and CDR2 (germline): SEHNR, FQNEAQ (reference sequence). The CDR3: CASSPQWGTENTEAFF. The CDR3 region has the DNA TGTGCCAGCAGCCCACAGTGGGGGACGGAGAACACTGAAGCTTTCTTT.

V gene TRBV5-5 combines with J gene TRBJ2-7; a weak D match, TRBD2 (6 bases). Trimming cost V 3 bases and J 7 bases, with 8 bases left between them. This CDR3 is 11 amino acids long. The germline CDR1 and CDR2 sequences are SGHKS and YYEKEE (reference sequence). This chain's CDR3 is CASSSGGEQYF. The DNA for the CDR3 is TGTGCCAGCAGCTCTGGGGGGGAGCAGTACTTC. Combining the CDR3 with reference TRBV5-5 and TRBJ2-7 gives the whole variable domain DAGVTQSPTHLIKTRGQQVTLRCSPISGHKSVSWYQQVLGQGPQFIFQYYEKEERGRGNFPDRFSARQFPNYSSELNVNALLLGDSALYLCASSSGGEQYFGPGTRLTVT.

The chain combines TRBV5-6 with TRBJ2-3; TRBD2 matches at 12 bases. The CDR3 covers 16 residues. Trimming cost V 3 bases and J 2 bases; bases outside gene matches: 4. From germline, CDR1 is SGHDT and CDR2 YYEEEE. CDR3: CASSSGLAGITDTQYF. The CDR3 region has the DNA TGTGCCAGCAGCTCAGGACTAGCGGGGATCACAGATACGCAGTATTTT.

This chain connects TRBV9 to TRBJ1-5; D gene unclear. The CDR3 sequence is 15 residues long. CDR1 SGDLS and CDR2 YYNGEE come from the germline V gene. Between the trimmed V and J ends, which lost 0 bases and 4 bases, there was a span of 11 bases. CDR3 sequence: CASSVDGMGNQPQHF. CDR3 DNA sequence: TGTGCCAGCAGCGTAGATGGAATGGGGAATCAGCCCCAGCATTTT.

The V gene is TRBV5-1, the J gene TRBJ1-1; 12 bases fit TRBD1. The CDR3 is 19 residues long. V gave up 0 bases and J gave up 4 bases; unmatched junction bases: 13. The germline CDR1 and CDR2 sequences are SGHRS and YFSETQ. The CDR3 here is CASSLAYRDRGRLGTEAFF. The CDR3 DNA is TGCGCCAGCAGCTTGGCCTACCGGGACAGGGGGCGGTTGGGCACTGAAGCTTTCTTT.

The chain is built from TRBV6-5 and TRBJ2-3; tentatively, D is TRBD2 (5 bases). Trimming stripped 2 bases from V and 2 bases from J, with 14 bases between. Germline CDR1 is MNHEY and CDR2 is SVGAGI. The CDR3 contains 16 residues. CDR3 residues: CASSYQPGSSTDTQYF. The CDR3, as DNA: TGTGCCAGCAGTTACCAGCCGGGATCCTCCACAGATACGCAGTATTTT.

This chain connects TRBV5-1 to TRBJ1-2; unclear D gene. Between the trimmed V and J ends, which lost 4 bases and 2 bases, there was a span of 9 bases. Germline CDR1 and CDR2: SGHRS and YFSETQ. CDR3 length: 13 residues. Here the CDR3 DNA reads TGCGCCAGCAGCCTGGGTGACAACTATGGCTACACCTTC. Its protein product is CASSLGDNYGYTF.

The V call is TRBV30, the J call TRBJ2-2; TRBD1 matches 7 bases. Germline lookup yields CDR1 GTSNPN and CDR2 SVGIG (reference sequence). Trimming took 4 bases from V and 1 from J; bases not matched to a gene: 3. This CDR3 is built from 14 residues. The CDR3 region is CAWTGTVNTGELFF. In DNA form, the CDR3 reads TGTGCCTGGACCGGGACAGTGAACACCGGGGAGCTGTTTTTT.

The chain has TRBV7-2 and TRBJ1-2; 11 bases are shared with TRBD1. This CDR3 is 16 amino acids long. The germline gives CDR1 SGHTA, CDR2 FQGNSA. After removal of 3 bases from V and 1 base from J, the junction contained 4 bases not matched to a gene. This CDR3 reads CASSFTGTGGNYGYTF. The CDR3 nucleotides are TGTGCCAGCAGCTTCACCGGGACAGGGGGTAACTATGGCTACACCTTC.